This T cell receptor beta chain was profiled in a study of T cell changes during pregnancy in multiple sclerosis. CDR1 and CDR2 (germline): MNHEY, SMNVEV (reference sequence). V lost 3 bases to trimming and J lost 4 bases, with 7 bases between them. The length of the CDR3 is 13 residues. Profiling relied on immunoSEQ multiplex PCR, and the TCRdb table lists in-frame clones only, not all of them. Seen here are 90,000 to 130,000 clones, 92% observed once, and the top ten hold approximately 1.4%. The TCR was taken from a female donor with multiple sclerosis, enrolled in a pregnancy study. The sample was peripheral blood, taken in the third trimester of pregnancy. The chain carries TRBV27 and TRBJ1-5; perhaps TRBD1 as D (5 bases). The CDR3 DNA reads TGTGCCAGCAGTTTCGGGGGGAATCAGCCCCAGCATTTT. Encoded protein: CASSFGGNQPQHF.